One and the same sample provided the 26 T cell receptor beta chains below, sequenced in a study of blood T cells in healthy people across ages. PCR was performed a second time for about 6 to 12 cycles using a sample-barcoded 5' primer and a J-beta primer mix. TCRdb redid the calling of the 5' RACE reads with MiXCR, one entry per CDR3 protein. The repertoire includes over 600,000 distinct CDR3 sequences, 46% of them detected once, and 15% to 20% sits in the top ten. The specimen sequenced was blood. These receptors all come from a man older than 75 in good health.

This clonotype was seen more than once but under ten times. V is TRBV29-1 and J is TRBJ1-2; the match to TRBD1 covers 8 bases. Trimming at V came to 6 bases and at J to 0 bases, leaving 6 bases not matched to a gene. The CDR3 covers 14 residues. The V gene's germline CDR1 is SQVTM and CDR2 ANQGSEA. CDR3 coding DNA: TGCAGCGTGAGACAGGGGATAGCTAACTATGGCTACACCTTC. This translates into CSVRQGIANYGYTF.

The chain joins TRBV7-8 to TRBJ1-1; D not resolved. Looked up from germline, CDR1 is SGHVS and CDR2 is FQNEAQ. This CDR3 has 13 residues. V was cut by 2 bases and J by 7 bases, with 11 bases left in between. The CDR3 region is CASSLRGFYEAFF. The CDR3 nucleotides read TGTGCCAGCAGCTTAAGAGGATTTTATGAAGCTTTCTTT.

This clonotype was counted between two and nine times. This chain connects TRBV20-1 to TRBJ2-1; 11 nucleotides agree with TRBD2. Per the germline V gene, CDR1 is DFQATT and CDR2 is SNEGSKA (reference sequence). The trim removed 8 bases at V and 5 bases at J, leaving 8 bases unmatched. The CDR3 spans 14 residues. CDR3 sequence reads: CSKTSGNSHNEQFF. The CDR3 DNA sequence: TGCAGTAAGACTAGCGGGAACTCTCACAATGAGCAGTTCTTC.

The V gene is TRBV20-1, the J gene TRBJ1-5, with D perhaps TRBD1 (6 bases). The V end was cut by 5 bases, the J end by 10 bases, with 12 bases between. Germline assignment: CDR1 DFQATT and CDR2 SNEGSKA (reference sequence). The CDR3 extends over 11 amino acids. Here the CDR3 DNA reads TGCAGTGCTGATCAGGGGTTCCCCCAGCATTTT. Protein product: CSADQGFPQHF.

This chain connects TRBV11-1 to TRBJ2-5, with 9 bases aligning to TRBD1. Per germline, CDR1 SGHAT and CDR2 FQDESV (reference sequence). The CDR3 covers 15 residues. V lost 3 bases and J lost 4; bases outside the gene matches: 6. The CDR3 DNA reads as TGTGCCAGCAGCTTTGGGGACAGGGCTGGAGAGACCCAGTACTTC. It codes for CASSFGDRAGETQYF.

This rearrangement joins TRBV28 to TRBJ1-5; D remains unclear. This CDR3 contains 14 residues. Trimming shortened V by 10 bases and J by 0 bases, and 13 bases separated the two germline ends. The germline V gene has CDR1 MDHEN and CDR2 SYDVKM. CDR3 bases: TGTGCCACCTCCCCAGTCCTTAGCAATCAGCCCCAGCATTTT. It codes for CATSPVLSNQPQHF.

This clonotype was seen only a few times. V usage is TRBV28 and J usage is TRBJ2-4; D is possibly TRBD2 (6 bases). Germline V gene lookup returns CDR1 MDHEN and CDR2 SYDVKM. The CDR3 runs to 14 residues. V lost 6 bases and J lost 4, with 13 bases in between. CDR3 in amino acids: CASSTAGIKNIQYF. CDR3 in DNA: TGTGCCAGCAGCACCGCGGGGATTAAAAACATTCAGTACTTC.

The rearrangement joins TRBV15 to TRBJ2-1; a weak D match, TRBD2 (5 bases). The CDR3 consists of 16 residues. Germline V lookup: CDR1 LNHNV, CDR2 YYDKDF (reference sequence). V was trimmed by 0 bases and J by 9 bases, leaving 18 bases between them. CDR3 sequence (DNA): TGTGCCACCAGCAGAGATTTGGGCGGGCTTGGTGTTGAGCAGTTCTTC. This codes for CATSRDLGGLGVEQFF. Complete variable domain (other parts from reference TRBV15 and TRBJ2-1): DAMVIQNPRYQVTQFGKPVTLSCSQTLNHNVMYWYQQKSSQAPKLLFHYYDKDFNNEADTPDNFQSRRPNTSFCFLDIRSPGLGDTAMYLCATSRDLGGLGVEQFFGPGTRLTVL.

The CDR3 nucleotides are TGCAGTGCTAGAGTTCACAGGGGCCTACGCACAGATACGCAGTATTTT. Amino acids: CSARVHRGLRTDTQYF. The chain carries TRBV20-1 and TRBJ2-3, with 7 bases that match TRBD1. CDR1 and CDR2 (germline): DFQATT, SNEGSKA (reference sequence). Trimming removed 1 base from V and 1 base from J; junction bases left unmatched: 8. There are 16 residues in the CDR3.

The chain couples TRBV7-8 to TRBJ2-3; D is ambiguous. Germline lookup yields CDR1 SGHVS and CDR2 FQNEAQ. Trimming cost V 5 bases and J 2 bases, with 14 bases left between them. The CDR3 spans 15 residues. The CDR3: CASSLSGFLTDTQYF. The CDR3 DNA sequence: TGTGCCAGCAGCCTCTCGGGCTTCCTCACAGATACGCAGTATTTT.

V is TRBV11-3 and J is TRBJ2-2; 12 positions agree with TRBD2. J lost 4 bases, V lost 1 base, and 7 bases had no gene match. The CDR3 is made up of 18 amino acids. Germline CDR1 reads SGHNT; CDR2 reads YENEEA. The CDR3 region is CASSLGYGLAGSTGELFF. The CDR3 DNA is TGTGCCAGCAGCTTAGGTTACGGACTAGCGGGAAGCACCGGGGAGCTGTTTTTT.

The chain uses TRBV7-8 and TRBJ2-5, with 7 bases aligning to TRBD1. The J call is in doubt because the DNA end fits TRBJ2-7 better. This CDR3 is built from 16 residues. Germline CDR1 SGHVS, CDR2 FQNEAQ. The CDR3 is CASSTPGQPPFYEQYF. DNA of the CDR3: TGTGCCAGCAGCACCCCGGGACAGCCACCTTTCTACGAGCAGTACTTC.

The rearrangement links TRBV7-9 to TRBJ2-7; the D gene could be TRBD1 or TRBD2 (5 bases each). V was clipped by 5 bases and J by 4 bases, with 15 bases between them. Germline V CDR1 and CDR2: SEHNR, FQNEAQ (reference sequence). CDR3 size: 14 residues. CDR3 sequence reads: CASSPRDRVYEQYF. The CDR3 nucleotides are TGTGCCAGCAGCCCCCGGGACCGAGTATACGAGCAGTACTTC.

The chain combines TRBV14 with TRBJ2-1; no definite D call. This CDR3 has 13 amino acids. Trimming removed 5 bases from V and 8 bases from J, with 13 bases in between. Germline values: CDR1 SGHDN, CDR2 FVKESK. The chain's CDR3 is CASSKHMSDEQFF. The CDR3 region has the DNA TGTGCCAGCAGCAAGCATATGAGTGATGAGCAGTTCTTC.

The CDR3: CASRAGQGLSETQYF. CDR3 DNA: TGCGCCAGCAGAGCGGGACAGGGCCTTTCGGAGACCCAGTACTTC. V usage is TRBV5-1 and J usage is TRBJ2-5; 9 bases are shared with TRBD1. The CDR3 is 15 residues long. Germline trimming cut 5 bases from V and 5 bases from J; bases unmatched to any gene: 10. Germline loops: CDR1 SGHRS, CDR2 YFSETQ.

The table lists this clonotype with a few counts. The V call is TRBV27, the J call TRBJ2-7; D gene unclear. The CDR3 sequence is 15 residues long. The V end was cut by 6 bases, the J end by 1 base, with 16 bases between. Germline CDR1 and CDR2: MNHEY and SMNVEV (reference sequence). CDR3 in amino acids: CASSPSSPASYEQYF. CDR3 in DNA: TGTGCCAGCAGCCCTAGTTCTCCTGCATCCTACGAGCAGTACTTC.

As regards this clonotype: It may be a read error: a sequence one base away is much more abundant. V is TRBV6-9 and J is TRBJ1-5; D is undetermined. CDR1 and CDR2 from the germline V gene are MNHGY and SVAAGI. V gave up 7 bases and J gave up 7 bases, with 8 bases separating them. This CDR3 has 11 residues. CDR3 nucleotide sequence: TGTGCCAGCATTGTTGTACAGCCCCAGCATTTT. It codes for CASIVVQPQHF.

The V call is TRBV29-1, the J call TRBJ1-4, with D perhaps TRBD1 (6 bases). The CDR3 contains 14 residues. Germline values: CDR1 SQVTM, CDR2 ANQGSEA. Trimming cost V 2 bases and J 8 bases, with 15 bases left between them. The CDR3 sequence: CSVELVRGSEKLFF. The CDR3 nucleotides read TGCAGCGTTGAACTGGTCAGGGGTTCAGAAAAACTGTTTTTT. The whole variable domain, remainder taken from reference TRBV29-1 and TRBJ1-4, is SAVISQKPSRDICQRGTSLTIQCQVDSQVTMMFWYRQQPGQSLTLIATANQGSEATYESGFVIDKFPISRPNLTFSTLTVSNMSPEDSSIYLCSVELVRGSEKLFFGSGTQLSVL.

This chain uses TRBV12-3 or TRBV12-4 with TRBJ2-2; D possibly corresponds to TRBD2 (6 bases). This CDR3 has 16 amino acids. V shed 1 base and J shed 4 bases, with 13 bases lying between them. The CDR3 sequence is CASSLGVSGSTGELFF. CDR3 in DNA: TGTGCCAGCAGTTTAGGGGTTAGCGGCAGCACCGGGGAGCTGTTTTTT.

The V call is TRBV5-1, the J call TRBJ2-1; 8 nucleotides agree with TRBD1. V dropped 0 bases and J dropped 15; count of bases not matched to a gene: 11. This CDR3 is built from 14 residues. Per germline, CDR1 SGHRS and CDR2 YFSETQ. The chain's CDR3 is CASSLGQGAVVMFF. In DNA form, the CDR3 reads TGCGCCAGCAGCTTGGGCCAGGGGGCAGTCGTAATGTTCTTC.

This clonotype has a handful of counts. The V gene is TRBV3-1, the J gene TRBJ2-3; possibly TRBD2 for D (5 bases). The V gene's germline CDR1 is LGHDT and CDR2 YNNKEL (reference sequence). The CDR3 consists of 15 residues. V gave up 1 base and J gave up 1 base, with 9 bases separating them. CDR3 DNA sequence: TGTGCCAGCAGCCAAGTCGGGGAGCGCACAGATACGCAGTATTTT. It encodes CASSQVGERTDTQYF.

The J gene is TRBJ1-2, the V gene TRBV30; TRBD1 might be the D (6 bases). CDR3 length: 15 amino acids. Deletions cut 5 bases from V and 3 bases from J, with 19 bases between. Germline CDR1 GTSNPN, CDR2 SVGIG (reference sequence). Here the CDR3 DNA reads TGTGCCTGGGACCCCTTTTCGGGGGCCGACTATGGCTACACCTTC. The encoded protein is CAWDPFSGADYGYTF.

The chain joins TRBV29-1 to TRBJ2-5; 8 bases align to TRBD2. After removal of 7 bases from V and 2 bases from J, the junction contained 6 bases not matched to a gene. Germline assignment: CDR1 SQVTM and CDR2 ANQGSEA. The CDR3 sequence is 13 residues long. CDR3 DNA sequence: TGCAGCGGCGACTTAGCGGGACAAGAGACCCAGTACTTC. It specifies CSGDLAGQETQYF.

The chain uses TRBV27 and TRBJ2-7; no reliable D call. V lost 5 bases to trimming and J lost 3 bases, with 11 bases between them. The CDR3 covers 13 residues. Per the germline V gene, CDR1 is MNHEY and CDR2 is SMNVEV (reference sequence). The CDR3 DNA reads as TGTGCCAGCAGTCCTGTAGGTGGCTACGAGCAGTACTTC. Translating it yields CASSPVGGYEQYF.

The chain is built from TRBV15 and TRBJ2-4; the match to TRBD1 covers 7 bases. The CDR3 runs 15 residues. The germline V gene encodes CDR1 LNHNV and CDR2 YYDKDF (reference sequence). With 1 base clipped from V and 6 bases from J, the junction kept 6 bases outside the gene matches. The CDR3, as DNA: TGTGCCACCAGCAGAGCCTTGGCAGGGGGAAACATTCAGTACTTC. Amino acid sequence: CATSRALAGGNIQYF.

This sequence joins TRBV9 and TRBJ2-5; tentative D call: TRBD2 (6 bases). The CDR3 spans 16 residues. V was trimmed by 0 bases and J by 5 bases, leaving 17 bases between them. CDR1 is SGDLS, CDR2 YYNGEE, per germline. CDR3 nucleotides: TGTGCCAGCAGCGTAGCGGCTAGTGGAGGGCGGGAGACCCAGTACTTC. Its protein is CASSVAASGGRETQYF. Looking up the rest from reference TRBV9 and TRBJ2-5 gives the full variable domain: DSGVTQTPKHLITATGQRVTLRCSPRSGDLSVYWYQQSLDQGLQFLIQYYNGEERAKGNILERFSAQQFPDLHSELNLSSLELGDSALYFCASSVAASGGRETQYFGPGTRLLVL.